A single sample is the source of the 27 T cell receptor beta chains below, sequenced in a study of T cells in Graves' hyperthyroidism and ophthalmopathy. Regions amplified from RNA transcripts were the TCR beta CDR3 regions. The TCR CDR3 first-round RT-PCR relied on the HTBI primer set. TCRdb used MiXCR to reprocess the multiplex PCR reads, holding one entry per CDR3 protein. The sample carries about 580,000 distinct CDR3 sequences, just over 45% recorded once. The sample was peripheral blood or thyroid tissue (not recorded which). The receptors come from a woman aged 18 to 35 with Graves' hyperthyroidism.

The CDR3 bases are TGCAGTGCTGGGGGGACTAGCGGGCCGTACCAAGAGACCCAGTACTTC. Translating gives CSAGGTSGPYQETQYF. The V call is TRBV20-1, the J call TRBJ2-5; 12 bases match TRBD2. The trim removed 5 bases at V and 0 bases at J, leaving 7 bases unmatched. The CDR3 sequence is 16 residues long. Germline loops: CDR1 DFQATT, CDR2 SNEGSKA (reference sequence).

This clonotype was picked up one time. The chain has TRBV7-2 and TRBJ2-2, with 14 nucleotides matching TRBD2. The CDR3 runs 16 residues. V dropped 4 bases and J dropped 9; count of bases not matched to a gene: 7. Germline-derived CDR1 and CDR2 are SGHTA and FQGNSA. The CDR3 DNA reads TGTGCCAGCAGCTGGACTAGCGGGAGGATTGATCGGGAGCTGTTTTTT. This encodes CASSWTSGRIDRELFF.

This clonotype was counted many times. The chain carries TRBV6-5 and TRBJ2-7; D gene uncertain. V gave up 4 bases and J gave up 3 bases, with 16 bases separating them. The germline V gene has CDR1 MNHEY and CDR2 SVGAGI. There are 15 residues in the CDR3. As DNA, the CDR3 is TGTGCCAGCAGTTCGACGAGAGACACGATCTACGAGCAGTACTTC. This gives the protein CASSSTRDTIYEQYF.

The chain couples TRBV7-9 to TRBJ2-5; 8 nucleotides align to TRBD2. This CDR3 is built from 16 residues. The ends lost 5 bases at V and 4 bases at J; junction bases unmatched: 12. CDR1 is SEHNR and CDR2 is FQNEAQ in the germline V gene (reference sequence). The CDR3 DNA is TGTGCCAGCAGCAAGAGTGGGAACGCGGGAGGAGAGACCCAGTACTTC. Amino acids: CASSKSGNAGGETQYF.

A word on this clonotype: It may be a read error: a sequence one base away is much more abundant. The chain employs TRBV29-1 and TRBJ1-1, with D hard to call. CDR1 is SQVTM, CDR2 ANQGSEA, per germline. The CDR3 extends over 13 amino acids. The CDR3 DNA sequence: TGCAGCGTTGCGGGGTGGATGAACACTGGAGCTTTCTTT. Amino acid sequence: CSVAGWMNTGAFF.

This sequence joins TRBV7-9 and TRBJ2-5; possibly TRBD1 for D (7 bases). The CDR3 totals 13 residues. CDR1 SEHNR and CDR2 FQNEAQ come from the germline V gene (reference sequence). The V gene lost 2 bases and the J gene lost 7 bases, with 11 bases spanning the gap. CDR3 DNA sequence: TGTGCCAGCAGCTTACGACAGGGAGGGACCCAGTACTTC. It translates to CASSLRQGGTQYF.

To note about this clonotype: One end of the junction varies from germline; a read error may be responsible. The rearrangement joins TRBV6-6 to TRBJ1-5, with TRBD1 matching over 12 bases. Germline loops: CDR1 MNHNY, CDR2 SVGAGI (reference sequence). The CDR3 has 16 residues. The CDR3 DNA is TGTGCCAGCAGTGGCCGGGACAGGGGGCCAGGCCAGCCCCCGCATTTT. It translates to CASSGRDRGPGQPPHF.

The V call is TRBV6-4, the J call TRBJ1-6; unclear D gene. Trimming cost V 10 bases and J 9 bases, with 16 bases left between them. This CDR3 has 13 residues. Germline CDR1 and CDR2: MRHNA and SNTAGT. The CDR3, as DNA: TGTGCCATCACCGGGGAAGGGAGTTCACCCCTCCACTTT. It translates to CAITGEGSSPLHF.

This clonotype was seen many times. The chain couples TRBV12-3 or TRBV12-4 to TRBJ2-7; D is unclear. Deletions cut 6 bases from V and 5 bases from J, with 29 bases between. This CDR3 spans 18 amino acids. The CDR3 protein is CASSTPSYLARDTDEQYF. In DNA form, the CDR3 reads TGTGCCAGCAGCACTCCTTCCTATTTGGCGCGAGATACGGACGAGCAGTACTTC.

The chain employs TRBV7-3 and TRBJ1-6; 10 nucleotides match TRBD1. This CDR3 has 18 residues. Germline CDR1 reads SGHTA; CDR2 reads FQGTGA. The trim removed 5 bases at V and 1 base at J, leaving 8 bases unmatched. CDR3 loop: CASSRGRDRGSYNSPLHF. CDR3 sequence (DNA): TGTGCCAGCAGCCGCGGGCGGGACAGGGGATCCTATAATTCACCCCTCCACTTT.

The V call is TRBV7-9, the J call TRBJ2-3; D possibly corresponds to TRBD2 (5 bases). Germline V gene lookup returns CDR1 SEHNR and CDR2 FQNEAQ (reference sequence). Trimming left V 5 bases short and J 6 bases short, with 12 bases between. The CDR3 runs to 13 residues. The CDR3 reads CASSPGMEDTQYF. The DNA of the CDR3 is TGTGCCAGCAGCCCGGGAATGGAGGATACGCAGTATTTT.

This clonotype has at least ten counts. This chain uses TRBV7-3 with TRBJ1-1, with D uncertain. Trimming removed 3 bases from V and 2 bases from J, with 16 bases in between. The CDR3 loop spans 16 amino acids. Germline V lookup: CDR1 SGHTA, CDR2 FQGTGA. CDR3 in amino acids: CASSLGPWASNTEAFF. For the CDR3, the DNA is TGTGCCAGCAGCTTGGGTCCTTGGGCGAGTAACACTGAAGCTTTCTTT.

CDR3 nucleotide sequence: TGTGCCAGCAGCTTCGGGGACAGGAGCTCCTACGAGCAGTACTTC. As protein: CASSFGDRSSYEQYF. This sequence joins TRBV11-2 and TRBJ2-7; TRBD1 matches 8 bases. Trimming cost V 3 bases and J 0 bases; bases outside gene matches: 4. The germline CDR1 and CDR2 sequences are SGHAT and FQNNGV. The CDR3 has 15 residues.

The chain combines TRBV2 with TRBJ2-3, with a tentative D call TRBD1 (5 bases). Germline values: CDR1 SNHLY, CDR2 FYNNEI. The CDR3 totals 13 residues. V lost 9 bases to trimming and J lost 2 bases, with 12 bases between them. The CDR3 nucleotides read TGTGCCAGGAATACAGGAGTCACAGATACGCAGTATTTT. Its translation: CARNTGVTDTQYF.

This chain links TRBV10-3 with TRBJ2-3; D remains unclear. Germline values: CDR1 ENHRY, CDR2 SYGVKD. The CDR3 runs to 11 residues. The V end lost 2 bases, the J end lost 5 bases, and 2 bases lay between the germline ends. The CDR3 DNA reads as TGTGCCATCAGTGAGAAAGATACGCAGTATTTT. It is translated as CAISEKDTQYF.

The chain employs TRBV29-1 and TRBJ2-2; D might be TRBD1 or TRBD2, each matching 5 bases. This CDR3 has 13 residues. Germline loops: CDR1 SQVTM, CDR2 ANQGSEA. The germline V and J ends were trimmed by 6 bases and 8 bases, with 16 bases remaining between them. The CDR3 reads CSVMGRLSGELFF. CDR3 DNA: TGCAGCGTCATGGGACGGCTCTCTGGGGAGCTGTTTTTT.

The rearrangement uses TRBV12-3 or TRBV12-4 and TRBJ1-2; D not certain. This CDR3 is 14 amino acids long. The ends were cut back, 6 bases at V and 4 bases at J, with 15 bases in the middle. CDR3 sequence (DNA): TGTGCCAGCAGGGACCTTAAGGGCTTCTATGGCTACACCTTC. This encodes CASRDLKGFYGYTF.

There are many counts of this clonotype. The V and J genes are TRBV4-3 and TRBJ1-2; a weak D match, TRBD1 (6 bases). Germline-derived CDR1 and CDR2 are LGHNA and YSLEER. The CDR3 length is 15 residues. V shed 0 bases and J shed 4 bases, with 12 bases lying between them. In nucleotides, the CDR3 is TGCGCCAGCAGCCAAGATATGGGGGGCGGCTATGGCTACACCTTC. Amino acid sequence: CASSQDMGGGYGYTF.

This clonotype came up many times. The rearrangement joins TRBV20-1 to TRBJ2-7; 9 positions match TRBD2. The CDR3 covers 17 residues. In germline, CDR1 is DFQATT, CDR2 SNEGSKA (reference sequence). The junction had 10 bases not matched to a gene; V was cut back by 1 base and J by 0 bases. The CDR3 here is CSARVRTSATSSYEQYF. CDR3 coding DNA: TGCAGTGCTAGAGTCAGGACTAGCGCTACCAGCTCCTACGAGCAGTACTTC.

The genes are TRBV29-1 and TRBJ2-1, with D perhaps matching TRBD2 (6 bases). The CDR3 is 14 amino acids. Deletions cut 6 bases from V and 0 bases from J, with 12 bases between. Germline V gene sequence: CDR1 SQVTM, CDR2 ANQGSEA. CDR3 in amino acids: CSVLPSDSYNEQFF. CDR3 DNA sequence: TGCAGCGTCCTCCCTAGCGACTCCTACAATGAGCAGTTCTTC.

The sample holds many counts of this clonotype. The rearrangement joins TRBV2 to TRBJ2-7; unclear D gene. Trimming shortened V by 6 bases and J by 0 bases, and 6 bases separated the two germline ends. The CDR3 consists of 12 residues. CDR1 is SNHLY and CDR2 is FYNNEI in the germline V gene. CDR3 nucleotide sequence: TGTGCCAGCAGACAGAGCTCCTACGAGCAGTACTTC. Protein product: CASRQSSYEQYF.

This clonotype has a count of ten or more. The chain has TRBV28 and TRBJ1-5; no clear D gene. This CDR3 region has 14 residues. Germline-derived CDR1 and CDR2 are MDHEN and SYDVKM. The V end lost 5 bases, the J end lost 1 base, and 9 bases lay between the germline ends. The CDR3 DNA reads as TGTGCCAGCAGTCCGATGTTGAGCAATCAGCCCCAGCATTTT. Encoded protein: CASSPMLSNQPQHF.

This clonotype showed up many times. An end of the junction differs from the germline gene, which may be a read error. The chain carries TRBV7-7 and TRBJ2-2, with D perhaps matching TRBD2 (6 bases). The CDR3 spans 13 residues. Germline lookup yields CDR1 SSHAT and CDR2 FNYEAQ (reference sequence). CDR3: CASSLAEAGELFF. The CDR3 DNA follows: TGTGCTAGCAGCTTAGCGGAGGCCGGGGAGCTGTTTTTT.

The genes are TRBV11-1 and TRBJ2-7, with TRBD1 matching 9 bases. Trimming took 3 bases from V and 5 from J; bases not matched to a gene: 8. The CDR3 runs 15 residues. Germline CDR1 is SGHAT and CDR2 is FQDESV (reference sequence). The CDR3 spells CASSLASDRGNEQYF. The CDR3 DNA reads as TGTGCCAGCAGCTTGGCGTCCGACAGGGGGAACGAGCAGTACTTC. Complete variable domain (other parts from reference TRBV11-1 and TRBJ2-7): EAEVAQSPRYKITEKSQAVAFWCDPISGHATLYWYRQILGQGPELLVQFQDESVVDDSQLPKDRFSAERLKGVDSTLKIQPAELGDSAMYLCASSLASDRGNEQYFGPGTRLTVT.

This clonotype was seen repeatedly, ten times or more. The gene calls are TRBV4-2 and TRBJ1-2, with a tentative D call TRBD1 (5 bases). The CDR3 sequence is 17 residues long. With 3 bases removed from V and 4 bases from J, the gap between germline ends came to 21 bases. Germline-derived CDR1 and CDR2 are LGHNA and YNFKEQ. The CDR3, as DNA: TGTGCCAGCAGCCACCAAGGAAGACAGTCAGGTACCTATGGCTACACCTTC. It translates to CASSHQGRQSGTYGYTF.

To note about this clonotype: Because it lacks the conserved phenylalanine or tryptophan at the end, this CDR3 is likely a read error. The V call is TRBV12-3 or TRBV12-4, the J call TRBJ2-7; 8 bases fit TRBD2. The CDR3 spans 15 residues. The J segment lost 2 bases and the V segment lost 7 bases, leaving 10 bases of the junction unmatched. The CDR3 protein is CASTGGASATYEQYL. CDR3 in DNA: TGTGCCAGCACCGGGGGGGCTAGCGCAACCTACGAGCAGTACCTC.

The J gene is TRBJ2-5, the V gene TRBV2; the match to TRBD2 covers 9 bases. The CDR3 runs to 15 residues. CDR1 is SNHLY and CDR2 is FYNNEI in the germline V gene. Losses at the gene ends were 0 bases for V and 5 bases for J; bases not matched to a gene: 4. In DNA, the CDR3 is TGTGCCAGCAGTGAAGCATTAGCGGGAGATGAGACCCAGTACTTC. Amino acid sequence: CASSEALAGDETQYF.